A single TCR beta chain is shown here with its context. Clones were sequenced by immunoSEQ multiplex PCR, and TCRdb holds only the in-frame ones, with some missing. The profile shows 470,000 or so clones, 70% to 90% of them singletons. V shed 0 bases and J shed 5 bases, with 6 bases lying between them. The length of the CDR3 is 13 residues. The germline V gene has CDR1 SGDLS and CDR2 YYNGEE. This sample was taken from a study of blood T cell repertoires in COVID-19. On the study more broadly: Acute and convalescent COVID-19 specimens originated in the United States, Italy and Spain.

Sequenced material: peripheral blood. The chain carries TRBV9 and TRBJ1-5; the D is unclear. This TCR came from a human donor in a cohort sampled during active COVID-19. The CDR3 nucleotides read TGTGCCAGCAGCGTAGACATGGATCAGCCCCAGCATTTT. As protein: CASSVDMDQPQHF.